These 10 T cell receptor beta chains share one sample of origin, sequenced in a study of blood T cells in healthy people across ages. Through a sample-barcoded 5' primer and a J-beta primer mix, a second PCR was run for 7 to 11 cycles. MiXCR, applied by TCRdb to the 5' RACE reads, yields one record per CDR3 protein. The sample lists nearly 800,000 distinct CDR3 sequences, roughly three fifths occurring once. Sequenced: blood. The source of these receptors is a man aged 35-49 years in good health.

This sequence joins TRBV20-1 and TRBJ2-3, with D tentatively TRBD2 (6 bases). Germline lookup yields CDR1 DFQATT and CDR2 SNEGSKA (reference sequence). V dropped 6 bases and J dropped 0 bases, with 16 bases sitting between them. This CDR3 has 15 amino acids. In nucleotides, the CDR3 is TGCAGTGCCATCAGGAGGGGAGTTAGCACAGATACGCAGTATTTT. It is translated as CSAIRRGVSTDTQYF.

This chain joins TRBV6-5 and TRBJ2-7; D call uncertain. The V and J ends lost 6 bases and 0 bases respectively, with 15 bases between them. CDR3 size: 15 residues. The germline V gene has CDR1 MNHEY and CDR2 SVGAGI. CDR3 loop: CASSLESPSSYEQYF. The CDR3 DNA sequence: TGTGCCAGCAGCCTAGAATCCCCAAGCTCCTACGAGCAGTACTTC.

This sequence joins TRBV13 and TRBJ2-5, with a weak D call TRBD1 (5 bases). Per the germline V gene, CDR1 is PRHDT and CDR2 is FYEKMQ (reference sequence). The CDR3 has 14 residues. The V gene lost 5 bases and the J gene lost 2 bases, with 12 bases spanning the gap. CDR3 in DNA: TGTGCCAGCAGCCCCTGGCCAGGGCAAGAGACCCAGTACTTC. Encoded protein: CASSPWPGQETQYF.

The rearrangement uses TRBV20-1 and TRBJ2-3; possibly TRBD1 for D (5 bases). V was clipped by 1 base and J by 4 bases, with 12 bases between them. This CDR3 has 14 residues. CDR1 is DFQATT, CDR2 SNEGSKA, per germline (reference sequence). In DNA, the CDR3 is TGCAGTGCTAGAGGGGGCCCGCACCCAGATACGCAGTATTTT. Amino acids: CSARGGPHPDTQYF.

The chain carries TRBV7-9 and TRBJ1-1, with D unclear. Looked up from germline, CDR1 is SEHNR and CDR2 is FQNEAQ (reference sequence). The CDR3 loop spans 14 amino acids. Trimming stripped 5 bases from V and 5 bases from J, with 15 bases between. CDR3 sequence reads: CASSHVLGGTEAFF. In DNA, the CDR3 is TGTGCCAGCAGCCACGTCCTAGGAGGGACTGAAGCTTTCTTT.

V is TRBV2 and J is TRBJ2-3, with D perhaps assigned TRBD1 or TRBD2 (5 bases each). Trimming took off 8 bases at V and 0 bases at J, with 18 bases between the two ends. The CDR3 has 16 amino acids. CDR1 is SNHLY and CDR2 is FYNNEI in the germline V gene. CDR3 region: CASHKDPGASTDTQYF. The CDR3 DNA is TGTGCCAGCCACAAAGACCCCGGGGCGAGCACAGATACGCAGTATTTT.

The chain has TRBV28 and TRBJ1-2; D ambiguous. The germline V gene encodes CDR1 MDHEN and CDR2 SYDVKM. With 7 bases removed from V and 4 bases from J, the gap between germline ends came to 10 bases. CDR3 length equals 12 residues. The CDR3 reads CASTREVYGYTF. As DNA, the CDR3 is TGTGCCAGCACGAGGGAGGTCTATGGCTACACCTTC.

To note about this clonotype: At one boundary the junction diverges from the germline segment, which might be a read error. The chain links TRBV27 to TRBJ2-7; D is ambiguous. The V gene's germline CDR1 is MNHEY and CDR2 SMNVEV (reference sequence). The CDR3 has 13 residues. In DNA form, the CDR3 reads TGTGCCAGCAGTTTAAATCAGAGGTACGGGCAGTACTTC. This translates into CASSLNQRYGQYF.

This clonotype has a single count. V gene TRBV20-1 combines with J gene TRBJ2-4; 8 bases map to TRBD1. CDR3 length: 14 amino acids. J lost 13 bases, V lost 1 base, and 12 bases had no gene match. From germline, CDR1 is DFQATT and CDR2 SNEGSKA (reference sequence). DNA for the CDR3: TGCAGTGCTAGAGGGGGACAGGTTGCATTTGAGCAGTACTTC. It yields the protein CSARGGQVAFEQYF.

This sequence joins TRBV7-8 and TRBJ2-4; 11 bases are shared with TRBD2. The DNA end is more similar to TRBJ2-7, so the J call may be wrong. The CDR3 contains 15 residues. Per the germline V gene, CDR1 is SGHVS and CDR2 is FQNEAQ. CDR3 loop: CASSLVTSGGYEQYF. The CDR3 nucleotides are TGTGCCAGCAGCTTAGTAACTAGCGGGGGCTACGAGCAGTACTTC.